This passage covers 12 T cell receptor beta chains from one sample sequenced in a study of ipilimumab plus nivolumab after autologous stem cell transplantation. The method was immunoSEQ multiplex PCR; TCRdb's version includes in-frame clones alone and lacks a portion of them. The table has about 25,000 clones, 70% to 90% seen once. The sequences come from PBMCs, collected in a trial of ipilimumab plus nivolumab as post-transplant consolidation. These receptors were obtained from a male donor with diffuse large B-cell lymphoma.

The CDR3 sequence: CASSLVGTREAFF. Written as DNA, the CDR3 is TGTGCCAGCAGTTTAGTAGGGACTCGGGAAGCTTTCTTT. J is TRBJ1-1 and V is TRBV27, with D perhaps matching TRBD1 (5 bases). Germline lookup yields CDR1 MNHEY and CDR2 SMNVEV (reference sequence). V was pared by 2 bases and J by 8 bases, with 12 bases between. The CDR3 has 13 residues.

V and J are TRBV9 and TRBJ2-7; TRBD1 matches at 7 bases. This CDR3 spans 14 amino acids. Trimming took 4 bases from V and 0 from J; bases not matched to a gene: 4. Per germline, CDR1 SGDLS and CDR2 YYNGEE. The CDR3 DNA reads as TGTGCCAGCAGCCCCCGGGACAGCTCCTACGAGCAGTACTTC. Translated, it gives CASSPRDSSYEQYF.

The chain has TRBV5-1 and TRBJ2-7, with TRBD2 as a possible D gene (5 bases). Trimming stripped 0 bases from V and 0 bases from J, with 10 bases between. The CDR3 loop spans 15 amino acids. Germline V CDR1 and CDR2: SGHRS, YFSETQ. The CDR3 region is CASSLAGLSSYEQYF. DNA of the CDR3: TGCGCCAGCAGCTTGGCGGGGTTGAGCTCCTACGAGCAGTACTTC.

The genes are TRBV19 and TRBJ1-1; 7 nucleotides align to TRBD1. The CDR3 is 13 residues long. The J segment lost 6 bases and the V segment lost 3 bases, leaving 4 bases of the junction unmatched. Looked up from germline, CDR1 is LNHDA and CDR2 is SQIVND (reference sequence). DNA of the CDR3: TGTGCCAGTAGTATTCGCCAGGGGGCTGAAGCTTTCTTT. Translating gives CASSIRQGAEAFF.

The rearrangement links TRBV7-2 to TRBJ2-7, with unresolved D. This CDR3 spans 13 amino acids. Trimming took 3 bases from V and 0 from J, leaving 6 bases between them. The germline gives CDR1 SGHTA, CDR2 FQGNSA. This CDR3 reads CASSFGSSYEQYF. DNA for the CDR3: TGTGCCAGCAGCTTCGGTTCCTCCTACGAGCAGTACTTC.

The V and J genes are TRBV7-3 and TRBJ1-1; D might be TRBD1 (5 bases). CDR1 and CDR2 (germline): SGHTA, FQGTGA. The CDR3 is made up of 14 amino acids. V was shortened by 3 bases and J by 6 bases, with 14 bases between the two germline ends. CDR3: CASSLAGLRAEAFF. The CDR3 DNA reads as TGTGCCAGCAGCTTGGCGGGGCTCAGGGCTGAAGCTTTCTTT. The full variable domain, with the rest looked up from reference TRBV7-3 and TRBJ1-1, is GAGVSQTPSNKVTEKGKYVELRCDPISGHTALYWYRQSLGQGPEFLIYFQGTGAADDSGLPNDRFFAVRPEGSVSTLKIQRTERGDSAVYLCASSLAGLRAEAFFGQGTRLTVV.

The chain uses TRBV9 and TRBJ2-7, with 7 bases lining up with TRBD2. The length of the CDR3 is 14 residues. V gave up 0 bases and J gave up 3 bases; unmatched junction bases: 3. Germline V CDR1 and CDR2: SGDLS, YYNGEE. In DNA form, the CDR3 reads TGTGCCAGCAGCGTAGGGTGGGGGGGCTACGAGCAGTACTTC. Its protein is CASSVGWGGYEQYF.

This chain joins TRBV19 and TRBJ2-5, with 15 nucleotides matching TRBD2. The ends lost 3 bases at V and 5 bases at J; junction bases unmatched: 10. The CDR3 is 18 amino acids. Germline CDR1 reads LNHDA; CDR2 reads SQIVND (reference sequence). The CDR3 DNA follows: TGTGCCAGTAGTATGGGACTAGCGGGGGGTCTCACCCGGGAGACCCAGTACTTC. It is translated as CASSMGLAGGLTRETQYF.

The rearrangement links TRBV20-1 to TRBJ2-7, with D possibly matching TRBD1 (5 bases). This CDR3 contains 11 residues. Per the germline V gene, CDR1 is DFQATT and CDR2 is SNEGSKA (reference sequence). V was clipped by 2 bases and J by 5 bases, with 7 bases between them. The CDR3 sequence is CSARWGHEQYF. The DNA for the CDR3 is TGCAGTGCTAGATGGGGCCACGAGCAGTACTTC.

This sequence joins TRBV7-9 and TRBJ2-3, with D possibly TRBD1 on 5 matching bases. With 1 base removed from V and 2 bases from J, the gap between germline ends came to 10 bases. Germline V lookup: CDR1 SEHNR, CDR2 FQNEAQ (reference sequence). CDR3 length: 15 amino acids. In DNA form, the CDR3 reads TGTGCCAGCAGCTTAGTACGACAGAACACAGATACGCAGTATTTT. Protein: CASSLVRQNTDTQYF.

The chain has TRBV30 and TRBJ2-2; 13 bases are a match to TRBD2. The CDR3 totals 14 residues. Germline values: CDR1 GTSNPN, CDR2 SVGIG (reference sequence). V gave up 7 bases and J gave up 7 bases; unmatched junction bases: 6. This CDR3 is CASPRTSGGGELFF. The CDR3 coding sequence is TGTGCCTCCCCCCGGACTAGCGGGGGCGGGGAGCTGTTTTTT.

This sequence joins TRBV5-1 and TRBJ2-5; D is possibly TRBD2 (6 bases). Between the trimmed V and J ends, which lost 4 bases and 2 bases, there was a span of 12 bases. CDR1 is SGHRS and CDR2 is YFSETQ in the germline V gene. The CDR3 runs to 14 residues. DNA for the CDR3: TGCGCCAGCAGCAGGGAAGGGAGGCAAGAGACCCAGTACTTC. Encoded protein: CASSREGRQETQYF.